Presented here are 7 T cell receptor beta chains from one specimen sequenced in a study of shared clonotypes between healthy human individuals. Libraries were prepared by immunoSEQ multiplex PCR; TCRdb keeps only in-frame clonotypes and omits some of them. The data contain 490,000 or so clones, around 80% of them singletons. Material: PBMCs. These receptors originate from a woman aged 40 to 49 in good health. Some clones in this sample may be carry-over from other donors' samples.

The J gene is TRBJ1-5, the V gene TRBV19; the D is unclear. Germline CDR1 is LNHDA and CDR2 is SQIVND (reference sequence). CDR3 length equals 15 residues. Trimming shortened V by 3 bases and J by 0 bases, and 9 bases separated the two germline ends. The CDR3 sequence: CASSIRRDSNQPQHF. As DNA, the CDR3 is TGTGCCAGTAGTATCCGGAGGGATAGCAATCAGCCCCAGCATTTT. Variable domain in full (rest from reference TRBV19 and TRBJ1-5): DGGITQSPKYLFRKEGQNVTLSCEQNLNHDAMYWYRQDPGQGLRLIYYSQIVNDFQKGDIAEGYSVSREKKESFPLTVTSAQKNPTAFYLCASSIRRDSNQPQHFGDGTRLSIL.

This sequence joins TRBV4-1 and TRBJ2-5; 10 bases are shared with TRBD2. Germline CDR1 is MGHRA and CDR2 is YSYEKL. J lost 0 bases, V lost 4 bases, and 14 bases had no gene match. This CDR3 region has 19 residues. CDR3 protein: CASSRRFRLAGEDQETQYF. The CDR3 DNA sequence: TGCGCCAGCAGCCGTCGTTTCCGCCTAGCGGGAGAAGACCAAGAGACCCAGTACTTC.

This chain connects TRBV11-2 to TRBJ2-1; D is uncertain. The CDR3 length is 15 residues. Germline V gene data show CDR1 as SGHAT and CDR2 as FQNNGV. Trimming removed 5 bases from V and 5 bases from J, with 16 bases in between. The CDR3 spells CASSEARQRNNEQFF. Here the CDR3 DNA reads TGTGCCAGCAGCGAAGCACGGCAGAGAAACAATGAGCAGTTCTTC.

The chain carries TRBV11-2 and TRBJ2-4; a possible D gene is TRBD1 (6 bases). CDR3 length: 17 residues. CDR1 and CDR2 (germline): SGHAT, FQNNGV. The V end was cut by 6 bases, the J end by 3 bases, with 21 bases between. The DNA for the CDR3 is TGTGCCAGCAGGCCCACTCAGGGGAGACTCGACAAAAACATTCAGTACTTC. Translating it yields CASRPTQGRLDKNIQYF.

The chain has TRBV29-1 and TRBJ2-3; possible D gene TRBD2, 6 bases. The CDR3 has 13 residues. With 7 bases removed from V and 3 bases from J, the gap between germline ends came to 14 bases. Germline CDR1 reads SQVTM; CDR2 reads ANQGSEA. The CDR3 bases are TGCAGCGCGGTGGAACTAGCAACAGATACGCAGTATTTT. Translation gives CSAVELATDTQYF.

The CDR3, as DNA: TGTGCCACCAGCAGAGCCCGCTTCCTAGGACCCGACTACGAGCAGTACTTC. Protein product: CATSRARFLGPDYEQYF. The genes are TRBV15 and TRBJ2-7; D is unresolved. V was pared by 1 base and J by 3 bases, with 19 bases between. The CDR3 totals 17 residues. Germline V gene sequence: CDR1 LNHNV, CDR2 YYDKDF (reference sequence).

The chain is built from TRBV18 and TRBJ2-7, with TRBD1 matching over 7 bases. Germline CDR1 KGHSH, CDR2 LQKENI. J was trimmed by 2 bases and V by 4 bases; bases with no gene match: 5. The CDR3 length is 14 residues. DNA for the CDR3: TGTGCCAGCTCACACACGACAGGGACCTACGAGCAGTACTTC. This codes for CASSHTTGTYEQYF.